This T cell receptor beta chain came from a study of blood T cell repertoires in COVID-19. Study overall: T cells, B-cell-depleted T cells, or PBMCs provided the cDNA or gDNA that served as material.

In the original analysis: Cell counts per sample came from amplifying reference gene primers. Profiling relied on immunoSEQ multiplex PCR, and the TCRdb table lists in-frame clones only, not all of them. V and J calls and clone size follow that table, whereas D and trimming were derived from the DNA. This table holds roughly 220,000 clones, about 80% found once. Sequenced sample: peripheral blood. The sequence was obtained from a woman in her 30s who had recovered from COVID-19.

The CDR3 DNA sequence: TGTGCCAGCAGCACCGGACTAGCCCTTACGCAGTATTTT. Its translation: CASSTGLALTQYF. This chain connects TRBV6-5 to TRBJ2-3, with 8 nucleotides matching TRBD2. Germline CDR1 and CDR2: MNHEY and SVGAGI. Trimming at V came to 6 bases and at J to 8 bases, leaving 7 bases not matched to a gene. The CDR3 runs 13 residues.